Presented here are 4 T cell receptor beta chains from one specimen sequenced in a study of cytomegalovirus exposure and HLA in healthy donors. This PCR relied on a set of 60 Vbeta primers and 13 Jbeta primers. The protocol was immunoSEQ multiplex PCR, while the TCRdb copy is restricted to in-frame clones and leaves out a portion. This table lists under 70,000 clones. The material sequenced was PBMCs. These TCRs come from a man in his fifties in good health and CMV-seropositive.

The rearrangement joins TRBV7-9 to TRBJ2-7; D is undetermined. V lost 6 bases, J lost 0 bases, and 9 bases lay in between. Looked up from germline, CDR1 is SEHNR and CDR2 is FQNEAQ (reference sequence). The CDR3 totals 13 residues. CDR3 nucleotides: TGTGCCAGCAGGACCTCAGGCTCCTACGAGCAGTACTTC. It encodes CASRTSGSYEQYF.

V usage is TRBV28 and J usage is TRBJ1-5, with D uncertain. The CDR3 contains 12 residues. Germline V lookup: CDR1 MDHEN, CDR2 SYDVKM. Trimming took 8 bases from V and 1 from J, leaving 6 bases between them. CDR3 bases: TGTGCCAGCCGTTCGAGCAATCAGCCCCAGCATTTT. Translating it yields CASRSSNQPQHF.

J is TRBJ2-7 and V is TRBV30; 7 bases agree with TRBD2. The germline CDR1 and CDR2 sequences are GTSNPN and SVGIG (reference sequence). The CDR3 spans 15 residues. V lost 3 bases, J lost 2 bases, and 10 bases stayed unmatched. The CDR3 reads CAWSVAGAGAYEQYF. The CDR3 DNA sequence: TGTGCCTGGAGCGTCGCTGGTGCGGGGGCCTACGAGCAGTACTTC.

V is TRBV29-1 and J is TRBJ1-4; no firm D call. This CDR3 is built from 17 residues. The germline gives CDR1 SQVTM, CDR2 ANQGSEA. With 0 bases removed from V and 0 bases from J, the gap between germline ends came to 14 bases. CDR3: CSVEEPSPGTTNEKLFF. CDR3 DNA sequence: TGCAGCGTTGAAGAGCCCTCTCCGGGAACAACTAATGAAAAACTGTTTTTT.